The 10 T cell receptor beta chains listed next were all sequenced from one sample in a study of cytomegalovirus exposure and HLA in healthy donors. In the PCR, 60 Vbeta and 13 Jbeta primers were used. TCRdb keeps only in-frame clones here, not all; method: immunoSEQ multiplex PCR. The sample carries approximately 100,000 clones, roughly 70% recorded once. Source material: PBMCs. These receptors were collected from a man aged 50 to 59 in good health and CMV-seronegative.

The rearrangement uses TRBV11-3 and TRBJ2-7; 10 bases fit TRBD1. The V gene's germline CDR1 is SGHNT and CDR2 YENEEA. The junction had 2 bases not matched to a gene; V was cut back by 5 bases and J by 1 base. The CDR3 has 14 amino acids. The CDR3 sequence is CASSRTGGSYEQYF. CDR3 DNA: TGTGCCAGCAGCCGGACAGGGGGTTCCTACGAGCAGTACTTC.

This clone was found a few times. The chain has TRBV6-1 and TRBJ1-1; D ambiguous. V lost 6 bases and J lost 1, with 15 bases in between. The V gene's germline CDR1 is MNHNS and CDR2 SASEGT. The CDR3 loop spans 15 amino acids. The CDR3 sequence: CASRVTDDPNTEAFF. In DNA form, the CDR3 reads TGTGCCAGCAGAGTCACAGACGACCCGAACACTGAAGCTTTCTTT.

This clone was observed a few times. V usage is TRBV6-5 and J usage is TRBJ1-3; D call uncertain. The CDR3 runs 14 residues. The V gene's germline CDR1 is MNHEY and CDR2 SVGAGI. V was shortened by 1 base and J by 2 bases, with 6 bases between the two germline ends. CDR3 protein: CASSYYGAGNTIYF. The CDR3 region has the DNA TGTGCCAGCAGTTACTACGGGGCTGGAAACACCATATATTTT.

The rearrangement joins TRBV6-1 to TRBJ1-2, with 7 bases aligning to TRBD1. Germline loops: CDR1 MNHNS, CDR2 SASEGT. Losses at the gene ends were 1 base for V and 4 bases for J; bases not matched to a gene: 3. CDR3 length equals 14 residues. The chain's CDR3 is CASSEEGATYGYTF. CDR3 in DNA: TGTGCCAGCAGTGAAGAGGGGGCTACCTATGGCTACACCTTC.

The table lists this clone with a few counts. The chain recombines TRBV30 with TRBJ2-5; TRBD2 aligns across 13 bases. This CDR3 contains 18 residues. V lost 3 bases and J lost 1; bases outside the gene matches: 11. Germline V gene sequence: CDR1 GTSNPN, CDR2 SVGIG (reference sequence). The CDR3 DNA is TGTGCCTGGAGCCCCTCGCGAGGACTAGCGGGAGTCCAAGAGACCCAGTACTTC. This codes for CAWSPSRGLAGVQETQYF. Full variable domain (rest looked up from reference TRBV30 and TRBJ2-5): SQTIHQWPATLVQPVGSPLSLECTVEGTSNPNLYWYRQAAGRGLQLLFYSVGIGQISSEVPQNLSASRPQDRQFILSSKKLLLSDSGFYLCAWSPSRGLAGVQETQYFGPGTRLLVL.

In its sample, this clone was seen a few times. This CDR3 reads CASRPTSGIFAYEQYF. CDR3 nucleotide sequence: TGTGCCAGCAGACCCACTAGCGGGATCTTCGCCTACGAGCAGTACTTC. The V gene is TRBV7-2, the J gene TRBJ2-7, with 10 bases identical to TRBD2. The CDR3 runs 16 residues. The germline V gene encodes CDR1 SGHTA and CDR2 FQGNSA. V lost 6 bases, J lost 2 bases, and 10 bases stayed unmatched.

This clone was counted between two and nine times. This chain connects TRBV7-2 to TRBJ1-2; 9 bases agree with TRBD1. The V and J ends lost 5 bases and 6 bases, in that order; junction bases with no gene match: 7. This CDR3 is 14 amino acids long. CDR1 is SGHTA and CDR2 is FQGNSA in the germline V gene. The CDR3 reads CASSIRTGDHGYTF. DNA of the CDR3: TGTGCCAGCAGCATTCGGACAGGGGACCATGGCTACACCTTC.

The rearrangement links TRBV18 to TRBJ1-2; D is possibly TRBD1 (5 bases). Germline assignment: CDR1 KGHSH and CDR2 LQKENI. Trimming removed 3 bases from V and 4 bases from J, with 9 bases in between. The CDR3 spans 13 residues. CDR3 in DNA: TGTGCCAGCTCACCCCAGGGACTCTATGGCTACACCTTC. It encodes CASSPQGLYGYTF.

Here the CDR3 reads CAGGISGIQPQHF. Here the CDR3 DNA reads TGTGCCGGAGGGATCTCGGGGATTCAGCCCCAGCATTTT. The genes are TRBV19 and TRBJ1-5, with D unclear. This CDR3 has 13 residues. Trimming took 11 bases from V and 6 from J, leaving 17 bases between them. From germline, CDR1 is LNHDA and CDR2 SQIVND (reference sequence).

This chain links TRBV13 with TRBJ1-3; D call uncertain. This CDR3 is built from 13 residues. With 5 bases removed from V and 11 bases from J, the gap between germline ends came to 16 bases. Germline assignment: CDR1 PRHDT and CDR2 FYEKMQ (reference sequence). The CDR3 DNA reads as TGTGCCAGCAGCCTTGAATCTGCGAACGCCATATATTTT. It is translated as CASSLESANAIYF. Based on the CDR3 plus reference TRBV13 and TRBJ1-3, the full variable domain is AAGVIQSPRHLIKEKRETATLKCYPIPRHDTVYWYQQGPGQDPQFLISFYEKMQSDKGSIPDRFSAQQFSDYHSELNMSSLELGDSALYFCASSLESANAIYFGEGSWLTVV.